This TCR beta chain appears in the sequencing data of a study of OX40 agonist ivuxolimab in advanced cancers. Concerning the study at large: Ivuxolimab was a fully human IgG2 agonistic monoclonal antibody targeting the costimulatory receptor OX40 (CD134). Intravenous ivuxolimab was administered to patients every 2 weeks at six dose levels: 0.01, 0.1, 0.3, 1.5, 3 and 10 mg/kg. Of the 50 or so patients in dose escalation, some 20 had hepatocellular carcinoma, about 15 had melanoma, 9 had renal cell carcinoma and 9 had head and neck cancer. The dose-escalation cohort was about 83% male with a mean age of 60 years, ranging from roughly 20 to 85. Patients were allowed to have had prior anti-PD-1, anti-PD-L1 or anti-CTLA-4 therapy, and roughly 40% of the dose-escalation patients had been treated with checkpoint inhibitors. Partial responses occurred in three dose-escalation patients: two with cutaneous melanoma and one with hepatocellular carcinoma. The purpose of peripheral TCRbeta sequencing was to test whether ivuxolimab changed TCR sequence diversity and led to clonal T-cell expansion. The monotherapy dose-escalation portion (N ≈ 50 patients) of the phase I ivuxolimab trial is reported in the paper. Results and caveats for the whole study, not just this receptor: The antigen specificity of the clonally expanded peripheral T cells was not determined. After ivuxolimab, expanded clones were on average more numerous among CD8+ T cells than among CD4+ T cells. In the 0.1-3.0 mg/kg groups, partial responders were among the patients with the lowest normalized peripheral clonal expansion, particularly in CD8+ T cells. At doses of 0.1 to 3.0 mg/kg, clonal expansion of both CD4+ and CD8+ T cells in blood was seen between baseline and week 6. Low levels of normalized T-cell clonal expansion were also seen in some patients who did not respond.

Genomic DNA was extracted from sorted cells for sequencing of the TCRbeta CDR3 region. The immunoSEQ Assay was used for sequencing of TCRbeta CDR3 regions. What TCRdb holds here is the immuneACCESS table cut down to in-frame rearrangements. Part of the clones is not present; checked against another copy, under half of the missing clones reflect an unresolved V gene, and the others are unexplained. Within this sample are roughly 71,000 clones, with about 83% of them counted one time only. Around 0.8% of the sample belongs to the ten largest clones. The germline V gene provides CDR1 SGHRS and CDR2 YFSETQ. From V the trimming removes 4 bases and from J it removes 7 bases, while the gene matches leave 7 bases of the junction unaccounted for. From the cysteine up to the phenylalanine, the CDR3 has a length of 14 residues. Of the read, only the CDR3 DNA is kept; its 42 bases are in frame from base 1. Patients with autoimmune disease history or receiving systemic immunosuppression were excluded from the trial. Peripheral blood for TCR sequencing was drawn from every dose cohort at baseline, at cycle 4 day 1 and at cycle 7 day 1. Samples were obtained from an open-label, multicenter, first-in-human phase I dose-escalation trial of ivuxolimab. The trial enrolled adults with locally advanced or metastatic head and neck squamous cell, hepatocellular, melanoma or renal cell carcinoma. CD4+ and CD8+ T cells were sorted separately from peripheral blood before TCR sequencing.

As regards this clone: The antigen this receptor binds is unknown. Per-base qualities were not stored, and no clone one base away is much larger.

The sequence came from an adult with an advanced solid tumor such as melanoma, head and neck, liver or kidney cancer. The chain employs TRBV5-1 and TRBJ1-1; TRBD1 matches 10 bases in the middle. This specimen consisted of CD4+ or CD8+ T cells sorted from blood, obtained in a trial of the OX40 agonist ivuxolimab. The DNA is as follows: TGCGCCAGCAGCAGGGGACAGGGGCTGGGTGAAGCTTTCTTT. Its coded protein is CASSRGQGLGEAFF.